This T cell receptor (beta chain) was sequenced in a study of blood T cell repertoires in COVID-19. Data came from immunoSEQ multiplex PCR; TCRdb stores just in-frame clones and leaves some out. The repertoire has about 240,000 clones, roughly 85% of them found once; the top ten carry 3.6%. The V gene's germline CDR1 is KGHSH and CDR2 LQKENI. The V and J ends lost 0 bases and 2 bases respectively, with 5 bases between them. There are 14 residues in the CDR3. Sequenced sample: PBMCs or T cells enriched from blood (not recorded which). V and J are TRBV18 and TRBJ2-1, with no clear D. The source is a middle-aged woman who had been exposed to COVID-19. CDR3 nucleotide sequence: TGTGCCAGCTCACCACCCTCAGCCTACAATGAGCAGTTCTTC. Its protein product is CASSPPSAYNEQFF.